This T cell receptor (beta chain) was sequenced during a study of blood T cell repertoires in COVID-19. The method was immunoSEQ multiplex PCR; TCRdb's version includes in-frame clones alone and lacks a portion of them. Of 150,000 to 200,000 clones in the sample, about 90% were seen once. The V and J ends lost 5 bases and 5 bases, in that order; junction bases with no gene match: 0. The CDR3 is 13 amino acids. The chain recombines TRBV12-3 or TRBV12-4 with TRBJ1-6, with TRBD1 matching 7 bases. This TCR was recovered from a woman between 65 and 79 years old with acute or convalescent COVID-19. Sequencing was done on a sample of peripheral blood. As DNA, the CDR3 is TGTGCCAGCAGTACAGGGGATAATTCACCCCTCCACTTT. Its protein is CASSTGDNSPLHF.